These T cell receptor beta chains were read from a single sample in a study of cytomegalovirus exposure and HLA in healthy donors. Libraries were prepared by immunoSEQ multiplex PCR; TCRdb keeps only in-frame clonotypes and omits some of them. The sample lists approximately 100,000 clones; roughly 69% were seen once. Input material: PBMCs. The receptor set was obtained from a man between 45 and 60 years old in good health and CMV-seropositive. CDR3s include the opening cysteine and the closing phenylalanine or tryptophan. D genes are given only for firm matches. Clone size appears in some rows only: once, few, many, or a class for an expanded clone.

.	TRBJ2-7	TRBV2	.	TGTGCCGCAAAGCGGTTGAGCTCCTACGAGCAGTACTTC	CAAKRLSSYEQYF
TRBD1	TRBJ2-1	TRBV19	.	TGTGCCAGTAGTACTCAACCCGGGACAGCCAATGAGCAGTTCTTC	CASSTQPGTANEQFF
.	TRBJ2-3	TRBV5-1	.	TGCGCCAGCAGCTTGGCGACTCCCAAATCGGCAGATACGCAGTATTTT	CASSLATPKSADTQYF
.	TRBJ2-7	TRBV14	many	TGTGCCAGCAGCCGGGGCAGGGCCTACGAGCAGTACTTC	CASSRGRAYEQYF
TRBD2	TRBJ2-3	TRBV5-5	.	TGTGCCAGCAGGGAGAAACTAGCGGCTACAGATACGCAGTATTTT	CASREKLAATDTQYF
.	TRBJ1-2	TRBV6-5	.	TGTGCCAGCAGTCTCGAACAGGGTCTTAATTATGGCTACACCTTC	CASSLEQGLNYGYTF
.	TRBJ2-5	TRBV11-3	.	TGTGCCAGCAGCTTACAGGGGGGCGAAGAGACCCAGTACTTC	CASSLQGGEETQYF
.	TRBJ1-6	TRBV28	few	TGTGCCAGCAGAACCGGGTTGGATAATTCACCCCTCCACTTT	CASRTGLDNSPLHF
.	TRBJ1-1	TRBV21-1	.	TGTGCCAGCAGCAAGGCCAGGGGCTACGATAACACTGAAGCTTTCTTT	CASSKARGYDNTEAFF
.	TRBJ2-3	TRBV10-3	.	TGTGCCATCAAACAGGCATCCACAGATACGCAGTATTTT	CAIKQASTDTQYF
.	TRBJ2-2	TRBV9	.	TGTGCCAGCAGCCCCCTGCAGGGCGGGGAGCTGTTTTTT	CASSPLQGGELFF
TRBD1	TRBJ1-2	TRBV7-9	.	TGTGCCAGCAGCCCTAGCCTCCCCGGGACAGGGGTTGGCTACACCTTC	CASSPSLPGTGVGYTF
.	TRBJ2-1	TRBV7-3	.	TGTGCCAGCAGTACGACAGCTTACAATGAGCAGTTCTTC	CASSTTAYNEQFF
TRBD2	TRBJ2-7	TRBV5-1	.	TGCGCCAGCAGCTCCGGACTAGCGGGGGGGCCTTACGAGCAGTACTTC	CASSSGLAGGPYEQYF
TRBD1	TRBJ1-2	TRBV7-3	.	TGTGCCAGCAGCTTAGGGACAGGGGGCTCCTATGGCTACACCTTC	CASSLGTGGSYGYTF
.	TRBJ1-4	TRBV6-6	few	TGTGCCAGCAGAGGAAGGGGAGGAGAAAAACTGTTTTTT	CASRGRGGEKLFF
TRBD1	TRBJ2-7	TRBV6-5	.	TGTGCCAGCAGCCTCGGACAGGGGAGCTCCTACGAGCAGTACTTC	CASSLGQGSSYEQYF
TRBD1	TRBJ1-6	TRBV19	.	TGTGCCAGTAGTGTTCAGGGGGCGGGTAATTCACCCCTCCACTTT	CASSVQGAGNSPLHF
TRBD2	TRBJ2-1	TRBV7-2	.	TGTGCCAGCAGCTTGACTAGCGGGGGCCCGGAGTTCTTC	CASSLTSGGPEFF
TRBD2	TRBJ2-2	TRBV13	.	TGTGCCAGCAGCTTACCCGGACTAGCGGGAACAAACACCGGGGAGCTGTTTTTT	CASSLPGLAGTNTGELFF
.	TRBJ2-7	TRBV2	.	TGTGCCAGCAGTCCTTCGTACGAGCAGTACTTC	CASSPSYEQYF
TRBD1	TRBJ2-6	TRBV9	.	TGTGCCAGCAGCGGGACAGGGAACTCTGGGGCCAACGTCCTGACTTTC	CASSGTGNSGANVLTF
.	TRBJ1-2	TRBV6-6	.	TGTGCCAGCAGTCTCCGACAGGCGATCTCCGGCTATGGCTACACCTTC	CASSLRQAISGYGYTF
.	TRBJ2-3	TRBV28	.	TGTGCCAGCAGTCCCCATTCAGGGGGCACAGATACGCAGTATTTT	CASSPHSGGTDTQYF
.	TRBJ1-4	TRBV27	.	TGTGCCAGCAGCGGCTCCGACGCGGCAACTAATGAAAAACTGTTTTTT	CASSGSDAATNEKLFF
TRBD2	TRBJ2-2	TRBV5-1	few	TGCGCCAGCAGCAGCTTAGCGGGGGGGAACACCGGGGAGCTGTTTTTT	CASSSLAGGNTGELFF
TRBD1	TRBJ1-5	TRBV4-1	.	TGCGCCAGCAGCCAAGATGACAGGGGGAGCAATCAGCCCCAGCATTTT	CASSQDDRGSNQPQHF
TRBD1	TRBJ1-2	TRBV4-1	.	TGCGCCAGCACCGTAACTTTGGGACAGGGAAGTGAATCTTATGTCTACACCTTC	CASTVTLGQGSESYVYTF
.	TRBJ1-5	TRBV18	.	TGTGCCAGCTCACCACAAACAGGAAGCAATCAGCCCCAGCATTTT	CASSPQTGSNQPQHF
TRBD2	TRBJ2-1	TRBV7-9	.	TGTGCCAGCAGCTCAAAAGGGACTAGCGGCCCTCTGCATGAGCAGTTCTTC	CASSSKGTSGPLHEQFF
TRBD1	TRBJ1-1	TRBV5-1	.	TGCGCCAGCAGCCGCGGGACAGGGATGAACACTGAAGCTTTCTTT	CASSRGTGMNTEAFF
TRBD2	TRBJ2-3	TRBV5-1	.	TGCGCCAGCGGGCTGAGCGGGGGAGGAGATACGCAGTATTTT	CASGLSGGGDTQYF
TRBD2	TRBJ2-7	TRBV7-8	.	TGTGCCAGCAGCTTTAGCGGGACCGCCTACGAGCAGTACTTC	CASSFSGTAYEQYF
.	TRBJ1-1	TRBV6-1	few	TGTGCCAGCAGCCAGCCCGGGTGGGTAGAAGCTTTCTTT	CASSQPGWVEAFF
TRBD2	TRBJ2-7	TRBV5-1	.	TGCGCCAGCAGGGCGGGGGGCCCAACCTACGAGCAGTACTTC	CASRAGGPTYEQYF
.	TRBJ2-6	TRBV14	.	TGTGCCAGCAGCCAAGATAATCGGGGACAATCCGGGGCCAACGTCCTGACTTTC	CASSQDNRGQSGANVLTF
.	TRBJ2-1	TRBV5-1	.	TGCGCCAGCAACGCCAGAGGGACTTCCTACAATGAGCAGTTCTTC	CASNARGTSYNEQFF
TRBD2	TRBJ2-5	TRBV7-7	few	TGTGCCAGCAGCTTTGGCGGGGGGCCACAAGAGACCCAGTACTTC	CASSFGGGPQETQYF
.	TRBJ1-1	TRBV7-9	.	TGTGCCAGCAGCTTAGCGCGAAACCACCCGGGGGCTGAAGCTTTCTTT	CASSLARNHPGAEAFF
TRBD2	TRBJ2-1	TRBV19	.	TGTGCCAGTAATTCAAGAGCGGGGGGTGCCTACAATGAGCAGTTCTTC	CASNSRAGGAYNEQFF
.	TRBJ1-3	TRBV5-1	.	TGCGCCAGCAGCCTCGATCCCCACTGGGGAAACACCATATATTTT	CASSLDPHWGNTIYF
.	TRBJ1-6	TRBV6-1	.	TGTGCCAGCAGTGAAGGCGACAGTGGTTGGTCACCCCTCCACTTT	CASSEGDSGWSPLHF
.	TRBJ2-7	TRBV10-2	.	TGCGCCAGCACCGGGACACCTAGCTCCTACGAGCAGTACTTC	CASTGTPSSYEQYF
TRBD1	TRBJ1-2	TRBV20-1	.	TGCAGTGGGCAGGGGGAGTATGGCTACACCTTC	CSGQGEYGYTF
.	TRBJ1-1	TRBV5-1	.	TGCGCCAGCAGCTTGTCGGGGGGGGGAACTGAAGCTTTCTTT	CASSLSGGGTEAFF
TRBD2	TRBJ2-1	TRBV5-1	few	TGCGCCAGCAGCGGTAGCGGGGGGACGTACAATGAGCAGTTCTTC	CASSGSGGTYNEQFF
.	TRBJ1-1	TRBV29-1	few	TGCAGCGCCGGGGGGTTTAGTGAAGCTTTCTTT	CSAGGFSEAFF
.	TRBJ2-1	TRBV6-1	once	TGTGCCAGCACACTAGTTGCTGAGCAGTTCTTC	CASTLVAEQFF
TRBD1	TRBJ2-3	TRBV9	.	TGTGCCAGCAGCCCCGACAGGGCCGACACAGATACGCAGTATTTT	CASSPDRADTDTQYF
TRBD2	TRBJ2-7	TRBV5-1	.	TGCGCCAGCAGCTTGGCCGGGACTAGCGGGTACGAGCAGTACTTC	CASSLAGTSGYEQYF
TRBD1	TRBJ1-5	TRBV19	.	TGTGCCAGTAGCTACAGGGGGACGGGGAGCAATCAGCCCCAGCATTTT	CASSYRGTGSNQPQHF